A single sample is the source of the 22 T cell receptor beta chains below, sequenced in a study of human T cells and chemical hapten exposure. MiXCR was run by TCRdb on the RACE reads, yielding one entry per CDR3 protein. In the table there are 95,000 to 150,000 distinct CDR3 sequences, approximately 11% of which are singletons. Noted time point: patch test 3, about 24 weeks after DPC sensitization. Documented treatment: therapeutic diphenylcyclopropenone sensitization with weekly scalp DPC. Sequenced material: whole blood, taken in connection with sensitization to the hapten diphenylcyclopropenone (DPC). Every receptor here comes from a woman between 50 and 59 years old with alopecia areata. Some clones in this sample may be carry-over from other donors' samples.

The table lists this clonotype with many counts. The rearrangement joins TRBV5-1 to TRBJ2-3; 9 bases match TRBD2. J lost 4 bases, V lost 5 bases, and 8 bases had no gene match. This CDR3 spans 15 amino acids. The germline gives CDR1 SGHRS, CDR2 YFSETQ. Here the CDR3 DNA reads TGCGCCAGCAGGGATGGCGGGGGGGCCCCAGATACGCAGTATTTT. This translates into CASRDGGGAPDTQYF. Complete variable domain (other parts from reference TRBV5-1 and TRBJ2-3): KAGVTQTPRYLIKTRGQQVTLSCSPISGHRSVSWYQQTPGQGLQFLFEYFSETQRNKGNFPGRFSGRQFSNSRSEMNVSTLELGDSALYLCASRDGGGAPDTQYFGPGTRLTVL.

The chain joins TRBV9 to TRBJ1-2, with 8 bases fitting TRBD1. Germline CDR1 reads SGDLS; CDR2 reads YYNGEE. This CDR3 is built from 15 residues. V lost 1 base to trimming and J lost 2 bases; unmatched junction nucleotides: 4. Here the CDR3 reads CASSVNQGANYGYTF. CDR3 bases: TGTGCCAGCAGCGTAAATCAGGGGGCGAACTATGGCTACACCTTC. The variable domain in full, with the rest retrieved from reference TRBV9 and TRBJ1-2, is DSGVTQTPKHLITATGQRVTLRCSPRSGDLSVYWYQQSLDQGLQFLIQYYNGEERAKGNILERFSAQQFPDLHSELNLSSLELGDSALYFCASSVNQGANYGYTFGSGTRLTVV.

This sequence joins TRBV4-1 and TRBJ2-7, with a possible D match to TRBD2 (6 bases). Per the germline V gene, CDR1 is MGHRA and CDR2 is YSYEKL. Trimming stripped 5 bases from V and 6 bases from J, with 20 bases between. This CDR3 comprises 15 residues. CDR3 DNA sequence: TGCGCCAGCAGCTCGCGCGGGACGGGTATGGCCGAGCAGTACTTC. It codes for CASSSRGTGMAEQYF.

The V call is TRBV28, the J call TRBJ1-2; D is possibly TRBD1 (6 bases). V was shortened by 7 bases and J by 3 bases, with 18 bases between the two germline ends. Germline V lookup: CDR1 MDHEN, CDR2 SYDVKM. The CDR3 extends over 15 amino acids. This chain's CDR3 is CASIPTPGHYYGYTF. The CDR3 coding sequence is TGTGCCAGCATCCCGACGCCGGGACACTACTATGGCTACACCTTC.

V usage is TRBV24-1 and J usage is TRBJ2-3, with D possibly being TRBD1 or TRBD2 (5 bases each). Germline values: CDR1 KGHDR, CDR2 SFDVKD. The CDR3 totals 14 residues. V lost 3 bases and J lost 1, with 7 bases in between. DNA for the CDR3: TGTGCCACCAGTGATCCGGGACGCACAGATACGCAGTATTTT. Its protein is CATSDPGRTDTQYF.

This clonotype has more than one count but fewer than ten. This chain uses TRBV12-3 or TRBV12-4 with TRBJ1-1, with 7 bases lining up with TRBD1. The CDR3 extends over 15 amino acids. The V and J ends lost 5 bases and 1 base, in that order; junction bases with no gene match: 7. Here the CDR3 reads CASSPEQGRNTEAFF. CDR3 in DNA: TGTGCCAGCAGTCCCGAACAGGGGCGGAACACTGAAGCTTTCTTT.

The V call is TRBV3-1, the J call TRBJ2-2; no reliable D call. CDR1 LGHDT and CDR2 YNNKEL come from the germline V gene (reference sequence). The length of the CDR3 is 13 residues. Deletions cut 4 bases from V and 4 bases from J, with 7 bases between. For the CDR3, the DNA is TGTGCCAGCAGCCGTTCCGGCACCGGGGAGCTGTTTTTT. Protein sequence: CASSRSGTGELFF.

CDR3 region: CASSESRNTEAFF. Here the CDR3 DNA reads TGCGCCAGCAGTGAGTCCCGAAACACTGAAGCTTTCTTT. This rearrangement joins TRBV10-2 to TRBJ1-1; D not resolved. With 0 bases removed from V and 2 bases from J, the gap between germline ends came to 4 bases. The CDR3 extends over 13 amino acids. Germline V gene lookup returns CDR1 WSHSY and CDR2 SAAADI.

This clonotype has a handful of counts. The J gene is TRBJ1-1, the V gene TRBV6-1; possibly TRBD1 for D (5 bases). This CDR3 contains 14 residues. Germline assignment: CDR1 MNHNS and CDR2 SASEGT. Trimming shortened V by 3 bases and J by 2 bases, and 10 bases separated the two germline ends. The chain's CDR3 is CASSDMTANTEAFF. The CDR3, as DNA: TGTGCCAGCAGTGATATGACAGCTAACACTGAAGCTTTCTTT.

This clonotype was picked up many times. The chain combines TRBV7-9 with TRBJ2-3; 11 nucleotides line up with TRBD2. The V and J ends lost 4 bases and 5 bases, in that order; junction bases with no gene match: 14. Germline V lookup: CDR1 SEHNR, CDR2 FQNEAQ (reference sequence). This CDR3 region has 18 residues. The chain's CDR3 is CASSYGPGLAEGGDTQYF. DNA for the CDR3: TGTGCCAGCAGCTACGGACCGGGACTAGCGGAAGGGGGAGATACGCAGTATTTT.

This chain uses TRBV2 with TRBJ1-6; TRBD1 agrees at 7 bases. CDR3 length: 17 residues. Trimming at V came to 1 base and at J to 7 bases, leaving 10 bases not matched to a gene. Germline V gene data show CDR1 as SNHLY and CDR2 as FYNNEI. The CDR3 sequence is CASSEVRGLVMNSPLHF. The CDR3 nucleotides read TGTGCCAGCAGTGAAGTTAGGGGGCTCGTCATGAATTCACCCCTCCACTTT.

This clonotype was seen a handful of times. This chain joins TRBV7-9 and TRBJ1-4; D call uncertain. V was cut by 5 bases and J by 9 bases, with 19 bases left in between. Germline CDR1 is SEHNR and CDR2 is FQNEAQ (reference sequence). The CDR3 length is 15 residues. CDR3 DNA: TGTGCCAGCAGCCACGCAGAGACGAAGGCCCAAAAACTGTTTTTT. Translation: CASSHAETKAQKLFF.

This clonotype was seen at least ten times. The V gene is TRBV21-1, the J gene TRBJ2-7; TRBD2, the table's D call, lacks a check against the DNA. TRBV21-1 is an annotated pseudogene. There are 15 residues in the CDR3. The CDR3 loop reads CASSTGTRPSYEQYF. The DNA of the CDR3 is TGTGCCAGCAGCACCGGGACTAGGCCTTCCTACGAGCAGTACTTC.

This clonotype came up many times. DNA for the CDR3: TGTGCCAGCAGCTTCGGTCCGAACACCGGGGAGCTGTTTTTT. Translated: CASSFGPNTGELFF. This chain uses TRBV7-3 with TRBJ2-2; no clear D. The CDR3 has 14 residues. Trimming shortened V by 3 bases and J by 0 bases, and 5 bases separated the two germline ends. The V gene's germline CDR1 is SGHTA and CDR2 FQGTGA.

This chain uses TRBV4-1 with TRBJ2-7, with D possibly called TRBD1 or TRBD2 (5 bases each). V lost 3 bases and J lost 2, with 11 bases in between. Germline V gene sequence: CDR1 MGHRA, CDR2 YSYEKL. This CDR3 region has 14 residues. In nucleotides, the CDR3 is TGCGCCAGCAGCCACCGGGACGGTGCCTACGAGCAGTACTTC. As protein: CASSHRDGAYEQYF.

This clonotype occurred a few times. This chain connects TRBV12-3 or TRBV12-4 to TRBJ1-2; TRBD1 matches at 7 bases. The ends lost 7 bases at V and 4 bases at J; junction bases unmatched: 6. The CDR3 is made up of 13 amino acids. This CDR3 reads CASNEQGSYGYTF. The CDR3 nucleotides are TGTGCCAGCAACGAACAGGGGAGCTATGGCTACACCTTC.

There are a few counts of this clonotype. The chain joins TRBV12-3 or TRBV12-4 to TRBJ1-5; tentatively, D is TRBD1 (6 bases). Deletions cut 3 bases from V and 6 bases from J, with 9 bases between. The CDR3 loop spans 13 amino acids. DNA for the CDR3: TGTGCCAGCAGTTTGGGAGGGGGTCAGCCCCAGCATTTT. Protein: CASSLGGGQPQHF.

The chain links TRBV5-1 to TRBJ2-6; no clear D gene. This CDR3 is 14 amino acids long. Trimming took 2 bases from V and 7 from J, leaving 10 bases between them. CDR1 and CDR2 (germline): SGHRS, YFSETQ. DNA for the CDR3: TGCGCCAGCAGCTTAAGGATAGATGCCAACGTCCTGACTTTC. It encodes CASSLRIDANVLTF.

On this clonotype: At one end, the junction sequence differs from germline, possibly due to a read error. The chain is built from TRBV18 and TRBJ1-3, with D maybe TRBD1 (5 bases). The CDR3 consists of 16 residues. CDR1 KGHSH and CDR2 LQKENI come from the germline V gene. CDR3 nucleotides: TGTGCCAGCTCACCACCGGTAGGGGACTCTGGAAGCACCATATATTTT. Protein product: CASSPPVGDSGSTIYF.

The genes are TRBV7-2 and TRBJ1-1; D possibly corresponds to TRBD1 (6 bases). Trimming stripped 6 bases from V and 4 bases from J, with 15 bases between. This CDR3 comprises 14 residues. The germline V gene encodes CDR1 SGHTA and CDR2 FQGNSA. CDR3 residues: CASRWGQGSTEAFF. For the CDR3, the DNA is TGTGCCAGCAGGTGGGGGCAGGGGAGCACTGAAGCTTTCTTT.

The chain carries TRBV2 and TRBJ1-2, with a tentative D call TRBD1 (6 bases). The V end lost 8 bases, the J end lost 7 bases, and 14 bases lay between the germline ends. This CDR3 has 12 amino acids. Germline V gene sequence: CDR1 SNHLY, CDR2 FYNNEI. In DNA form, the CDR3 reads TGTGCCAGCCCCAACAGGGTATTTGGCTACACCTTC. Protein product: CASPNRVFGYTF. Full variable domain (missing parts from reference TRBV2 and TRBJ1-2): EPEVTQTPSHQVTQMGQEVILRCVPISNHLYFYWYRQILGQKVEFLVSFYNNEISEKSEIFDDQFSVERPDGSNFTLKIRSTKLEDSAMYFCASPNRVFGYTFGSGTRLTVV.

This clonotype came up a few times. The CDR3 spells CASSPTPAGEYF. CDR3 nucleotide sequence: TGTGCCAGCAGCCCCACCCCAGCGGGGGAGTATTTT. J is TRBJ2-3 and V is TRBV6-6, with 8 bases lining up with TRBD2. Trimming cost V 6 bases and J 13 bases; bases outside gene matches: 9. Germline CDR1 is MNHNY and CDR2 is SVGAGI (reference sequence). This CDR3 spans 12 amino acids.